At least ten counts were recorded for the clone carrying this T cell receptor beta chain. What it binds is not known. The junction had 9 bases not matched to a gene; V was cut back by 6 bases and J by 2 bases. The CDR3 totals 15 residues. Germline V CDR1 and CDR2: KGHSH, LQKENI. This entry comes from a study of T cells after yellow fever vaccination. MiXCR, run by TCRdb on the 5' RACE reads, gives a single entry per CDR3 protein. The table has some 250,000 distinct CDR3 sequences, 6.9% seen once. Points from the study as a whole: Booster samples showed a return of most primary-vaccination clones (around 96% CD4, approximately 88% CD8).

The TCR comes from a man aged 25-45 years who received the YFV17D yellow fever vaccine. The sequencing used CD4+ T cells sorted from PBMCs, collected 15 days after the yellow fever booster vaccination. The gene calls are TRBV18 and TRBJ2-7; 8 nucleotides line up with TRBD1. In DNA, the CDR3 is TGTGCCAGCTCCCCTTCACAGGGGGATCCCTACGAGCAGTACTTC. This codes for CASSPSQGDPYEQYF.